The next 6 T cell receptor beta chains were all read from a single sample in a study of cytomegalovirus exposure and HLA in healthy donors (dated by TCRdb to 2015 to 2018). The protocol used for the library was the immunoSEQ multiplex PCR assay. A mixture of 60 forward primers for TCR Vbeta segments and 13 reverse primers for TCR Jbeta segments was used in the multiplex PCR. Held by TCRdb, this immuneACCESS table contains in-frame sequences only and omits some clones. Under half of the omission traces to an unresolved V gene where checked; the cause of the rest is unknown. The sample table records approximately 130,000 clones; about 80% of these occur just once. The ten largest clones take up around 1.2% of the sample. Sample: PBMCs. The receptors were gathered from a man between 45 and 60 years old in good health and CMV-seronegative.

This clone occurred a few times. This rearrangement joins TRBV29-1 to TRBJ2-3, with 16 bases matching TRBD2. Trimming took 6 bases from V and 4 from J; bases not matched to a gene: 10. Germline CDR1 is SQVTM and CDR2 is ANQGSEA. The CDR3 has 17 amino acids. This CDR3 reads CSVHTGTSGRGADTQYF. As DNA, the CDR3 is TGCAGCGTCCACACCGGGACTAGCGGGAGGGGAGCAGATACGCAGTATTTT.

The chain is built from TRBV28 and TRBJ2-7; 11 bases agree with TRBD1. Germline CDR1 is MDHEN and CDR2 is SYDVKM. The CDR3 consists of 15 residues. J was trimmed by 4 bases and V by 6 bases; bases with no gene match: 8. For the CDR3, the DNA is TGTGCCAGCAGCCTATGGACAGGGGGCGTTTACGAGCAGTACTTC. This codes for CASSLWTGGVYEQYF.

Only a few counts were recorded for this clone. The chain is built from TRBV30 and TRBJ2-5; tentatively, D is TRBD2 (5 bases). This CDR3 has 13 amino acids. Between the trimmed V and J ends, which lost 0 bases and 9 bases, there was a span of 14 bases. Germline CDR1 reads GTSNPN; CDR2 reads SVGIG (reference sequence). Here the CDR3 DNA reads TGTGCCTGGAGTGTACCTGGGCTGAGGGCCCAGTACTTC. It yields the protein CAWSVPGLRAQYF.

The V call is TRBV28, the J call TRBJ2-3, with 7 bases fitting TRBD2. V shed 3 bases and J 2 bases; nucleotides not matched to a gene: 5. The CDR3 consists of 15 residues. Germline CDR1 is MDHEN and CDR2 is SYDVKM. CDR3 bases: TGTGCCAGCAGTTTCCAACTAGCGAACACAGATACGCAGTATTTT. It encodes CASSFQLANTDTQYF.

The chain recombines TRBV7-9 with TRBJ2-7; 7 nucleotides line up with TRBD1. The CDR3 is made up of 16 amino acids. Trimming took 5 bases from V and 4 from J; bases not matched to a gene: 14. CDR1 is SEHNR and CDR2 is FQNEAQ in the germline V gene (reference sequence). The CDR3 nucleotides read TGTGCCAGCAGCCGCACTACAGGGGTAAATTGGTACGAGCAGTACTTC. This gives the protein CASSRTTGVNWYEQYF.

The chain recombines TRBV2 with TRBJ2-1; D is unresolved. The CDR3 runs 11 residues. V was trimmed by 6 bases and J by 7 bases, leaving 7 bases between them. Germline assignment: CDR1 SNHLY and CDR2 FYNNEI. The CDR3 bases are TGTGCCAGCAGGTACAGTAATGAGCAGTTCTTC. The encoded protein is CASRYSNEQFF.